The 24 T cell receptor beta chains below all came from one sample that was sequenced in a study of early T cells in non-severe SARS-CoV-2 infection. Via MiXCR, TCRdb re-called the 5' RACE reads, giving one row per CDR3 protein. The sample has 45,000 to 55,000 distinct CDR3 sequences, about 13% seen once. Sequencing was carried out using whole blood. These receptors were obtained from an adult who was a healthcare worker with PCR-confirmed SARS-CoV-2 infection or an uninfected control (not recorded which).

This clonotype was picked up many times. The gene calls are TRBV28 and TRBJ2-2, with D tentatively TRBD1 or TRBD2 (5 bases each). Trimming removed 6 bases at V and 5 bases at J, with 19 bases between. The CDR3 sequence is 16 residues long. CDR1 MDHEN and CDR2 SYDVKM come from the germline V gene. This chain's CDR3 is CASSPSGRMRTGELFF. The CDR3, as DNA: TGTGCCAGCAGCCCATCAGGGAGAATGAGGACCGGGGAGCTGTTTTTT.

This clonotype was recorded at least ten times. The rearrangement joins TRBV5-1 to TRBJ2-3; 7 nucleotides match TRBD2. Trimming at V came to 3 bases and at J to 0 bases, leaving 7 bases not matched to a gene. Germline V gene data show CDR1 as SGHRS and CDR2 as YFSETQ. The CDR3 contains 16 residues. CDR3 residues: CASSSTTSASTDTQYF. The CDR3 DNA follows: TGCGCCAGCAGCTCTACCACTAGCGCCAGCACAGATACGCAGTATTTT. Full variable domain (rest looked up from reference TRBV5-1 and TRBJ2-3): KAGVTQTPRYLIKTRGQQVTLSCSPISGHRSVSWYQQTPGQGLQFLFEYFSETQRNKGNFPGRFSGRQFSNSRSEMNVSTLELGDSALYLCASSSTTSASTDTQYFGPGTRLTVL.

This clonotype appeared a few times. Here the CDR3 reads CASRQTENYGYTF. As DNA, the CDR3 is TGTGCCAGCAGGCAGACAGAGAACTATGGCTACACCTTC. The V call is TRBV2, the J call TRBJ1-2; maybe TRBD1 (5 bases). CDR3 size: 13 residues. CDR1 SNHLY and CDR2 FYNNEI come from the germline V gene. V was trimmed by 6 bases and J by 2 bases, leaving 10 bases between them.

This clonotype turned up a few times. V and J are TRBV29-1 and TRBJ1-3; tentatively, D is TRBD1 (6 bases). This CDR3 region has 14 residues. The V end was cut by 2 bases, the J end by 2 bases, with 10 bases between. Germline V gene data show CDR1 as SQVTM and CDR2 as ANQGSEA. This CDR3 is CSVETRGAGNTIYF. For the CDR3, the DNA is TGCAGCGTTGAAACCAGGGGAGCTGGAAACACCATATATTTT.

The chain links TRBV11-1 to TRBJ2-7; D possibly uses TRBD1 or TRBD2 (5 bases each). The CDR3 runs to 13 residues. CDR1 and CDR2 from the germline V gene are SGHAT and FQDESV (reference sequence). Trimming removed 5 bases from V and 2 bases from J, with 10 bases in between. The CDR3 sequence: CASSLGRAYEQYF. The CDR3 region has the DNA TGTGCCAGCAGCCTGGGACGGGCCTACGAGCAGTACTTC.

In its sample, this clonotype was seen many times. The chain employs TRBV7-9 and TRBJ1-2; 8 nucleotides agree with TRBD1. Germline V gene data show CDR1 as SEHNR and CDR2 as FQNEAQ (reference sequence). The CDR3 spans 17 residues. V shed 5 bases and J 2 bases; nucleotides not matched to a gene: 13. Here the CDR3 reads CASSPFAAGGANYGYTF. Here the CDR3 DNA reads TGTGCCAGCAGCCCGTTCGCCGCAGGGGGCGCAAACTATGGCTACACCTTC.

Written as DNA, the CDR3 is TGTGCCAGCAGTGAAGAAACAGGGGGCGTCTATGGCTACACCTTC. The encoded protein is CASSEETGGVYGYTF. The rearrangement joins TRBV2 to TRBJ1-2, with TRBD1 identical over 9 bases. The CDR3 sequence is 15 residues long. Unmatched junction bases numbered 4, after V lost 1 base and J lost 4 bases. Germline loops: CDR1 SNHLY, CDR2 FYNNEI. Full variable domain (rest looked up from reference TRBV2 and TRBJ1-2): EPEVTQTPSHQVTQMGQEVILRCVPISNHLYFYWYRQILGQKVEFLVSFYNNEISEKSEIFDDQFSVERPDGSNFTLKIRSTKLEDSAMYFCASSEETGGVYGYTFGSGTRLTVV.

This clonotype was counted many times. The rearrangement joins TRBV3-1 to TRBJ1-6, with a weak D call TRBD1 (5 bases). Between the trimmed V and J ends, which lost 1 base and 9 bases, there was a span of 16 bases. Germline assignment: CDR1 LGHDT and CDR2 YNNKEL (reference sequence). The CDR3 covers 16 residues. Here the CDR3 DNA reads TGTGCCAGCAGCCAAGGGGGACGATGGCTGGGTTCACCCCTCCACTTT. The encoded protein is CASSQGGRWLGSPLHF.

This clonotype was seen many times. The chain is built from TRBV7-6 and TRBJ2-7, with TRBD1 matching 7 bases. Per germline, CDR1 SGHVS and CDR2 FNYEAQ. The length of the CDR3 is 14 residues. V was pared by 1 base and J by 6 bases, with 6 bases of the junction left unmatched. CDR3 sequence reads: CASSLGQGVGEQYF. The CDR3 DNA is TGTGCCAGCAGCTTAGGTCAGGGGGTCGGCGAGCAGTACTTC. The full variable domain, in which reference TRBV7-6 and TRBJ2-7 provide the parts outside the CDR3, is GAGVSQSPRYKVTKRGQDVALRCDPISGHVSLYWYRQALGQGPEFLTYFNYEAQQDKSGLPNDRFSAERPEGSISTLTIQRTEQRDSAMYRCASSLGQGVGEQYFGPGTRLTVT.

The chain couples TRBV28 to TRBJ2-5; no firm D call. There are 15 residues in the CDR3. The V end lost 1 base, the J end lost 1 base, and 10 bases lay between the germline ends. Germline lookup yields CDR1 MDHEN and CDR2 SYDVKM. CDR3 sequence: CASSLYWAAQETQYF. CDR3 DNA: TGTGCCAGCAGTTTATACTGGGCAGCCCAAGAGACCCAGTACTTC.

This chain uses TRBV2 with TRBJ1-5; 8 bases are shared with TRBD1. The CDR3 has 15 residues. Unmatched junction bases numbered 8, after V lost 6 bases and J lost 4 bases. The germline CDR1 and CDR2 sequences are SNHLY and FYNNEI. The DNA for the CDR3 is TGTGCCAGCAGGGGCCCCGGGACAGGAAATCAGCCCCAGCATTTT. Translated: CASRGPGTGNQPQHF.

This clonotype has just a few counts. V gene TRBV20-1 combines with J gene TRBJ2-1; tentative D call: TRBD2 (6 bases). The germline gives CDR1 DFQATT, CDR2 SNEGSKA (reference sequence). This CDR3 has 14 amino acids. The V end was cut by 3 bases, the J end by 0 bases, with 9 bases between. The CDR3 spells CSASGGSSYNEQFF. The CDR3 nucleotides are TGCAGTGCTAGCGGGGGAAGCTCCTACAATGAGCAGTTCTTC.

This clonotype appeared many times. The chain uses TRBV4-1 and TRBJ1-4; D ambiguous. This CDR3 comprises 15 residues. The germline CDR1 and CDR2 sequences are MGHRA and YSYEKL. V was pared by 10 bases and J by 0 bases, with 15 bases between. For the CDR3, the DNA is TGCGCCACCAATAAGATTCACTCAACTAATGAAAAACTGTTTTTT. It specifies CATNKIHSTNEKLFF.

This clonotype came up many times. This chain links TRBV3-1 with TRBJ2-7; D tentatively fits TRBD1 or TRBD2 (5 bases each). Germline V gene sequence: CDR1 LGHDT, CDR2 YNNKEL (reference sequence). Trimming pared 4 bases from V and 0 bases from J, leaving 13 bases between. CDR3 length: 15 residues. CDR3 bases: TGTGCCAGCAGCCTTAGCCGGGACGGCTCCTACGAGCAGTACTTC. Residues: CASSLSRDGSYEQYF.

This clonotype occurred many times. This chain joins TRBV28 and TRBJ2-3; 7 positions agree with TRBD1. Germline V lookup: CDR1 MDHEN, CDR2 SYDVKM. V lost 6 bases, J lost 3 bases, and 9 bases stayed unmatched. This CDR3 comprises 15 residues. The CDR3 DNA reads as TGTGCCAGCAGCCCCAGGGGGAGTTTAACAGATACGCAGTATTTT. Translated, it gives CASSPRGSLTDTQYF.

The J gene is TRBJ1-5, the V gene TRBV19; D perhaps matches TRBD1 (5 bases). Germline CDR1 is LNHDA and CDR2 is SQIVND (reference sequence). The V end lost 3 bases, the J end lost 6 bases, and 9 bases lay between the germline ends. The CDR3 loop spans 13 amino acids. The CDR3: CASSITQAQPQHF. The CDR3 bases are TGTGCCAGTAGTATCACACAGGCTCAGCCCCAGCATTTT.

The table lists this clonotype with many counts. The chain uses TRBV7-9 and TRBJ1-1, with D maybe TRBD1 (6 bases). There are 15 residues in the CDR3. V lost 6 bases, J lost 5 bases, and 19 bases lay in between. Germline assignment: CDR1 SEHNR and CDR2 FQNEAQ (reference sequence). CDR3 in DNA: TGTGCCAGCAGTACATCACAGGGCGTTTTGACTGAAGCTTTCTTT. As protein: CASSTSQGVLTEAFF.

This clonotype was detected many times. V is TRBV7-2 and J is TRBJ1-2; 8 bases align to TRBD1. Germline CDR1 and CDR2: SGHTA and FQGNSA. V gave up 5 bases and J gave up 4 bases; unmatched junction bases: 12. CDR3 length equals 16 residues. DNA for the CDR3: TGTGCCAGCAGCCCACAGGGGGGGGCCGGGAGCTATGGCTACACCTTC. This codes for CASSPQGGAGSYGYTF. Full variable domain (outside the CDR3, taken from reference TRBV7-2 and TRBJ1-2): GAGVSQSPSNKVTEKGKDVELRCDPISGHTALYWYRQSLGQGLEFLIYFQGNSAPDKSGLPSDRFSAERTGGSVSTLTIQRTQQEDSAVYLCASSPQGGAGSYGYTFGSGTRLTVV.

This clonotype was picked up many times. CDR3 nucleotides: TGTGCCAGCAGCCCCGGCCAGCCCTACGAGCAGTACTTC. Residues: CASSPGQPYEQYF. V usage is TRBV7-2 and J usage is TRBJ2-7; D unclear. CDR1 is SGHTA, CDR2 FQGNSA, per germline. CDR3 length equals 13 residues. Trimming stripped 5 bases from V and 2 bases from J, with 10 bases between.

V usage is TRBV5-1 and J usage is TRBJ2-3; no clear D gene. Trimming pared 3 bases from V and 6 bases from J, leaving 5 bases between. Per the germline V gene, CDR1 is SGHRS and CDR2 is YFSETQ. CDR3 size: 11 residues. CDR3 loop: CASSWQDTQYF. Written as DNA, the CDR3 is TGCGCCAGCAGCTGGCAGGATACGCAGTATTTT.

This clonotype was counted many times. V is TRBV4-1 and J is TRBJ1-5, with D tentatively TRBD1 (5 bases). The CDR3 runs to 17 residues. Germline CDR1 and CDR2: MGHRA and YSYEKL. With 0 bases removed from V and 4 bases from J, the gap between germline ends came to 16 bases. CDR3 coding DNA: TGCGCCAGCAGCCAAGAGGGGCCTCTCGATTGGAATCAGCCCCAGCATTTT. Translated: CASSQEGPLDWNQPQHF.

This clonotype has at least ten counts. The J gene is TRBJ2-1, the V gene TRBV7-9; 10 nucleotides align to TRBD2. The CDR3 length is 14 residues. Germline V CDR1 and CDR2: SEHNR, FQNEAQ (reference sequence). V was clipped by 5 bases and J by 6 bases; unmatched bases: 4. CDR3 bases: TGTGCCAGCAGCGAGCTAGCGGGAGTCAATGAGCAGTTCTTC. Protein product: CASSELAGVNEQFF. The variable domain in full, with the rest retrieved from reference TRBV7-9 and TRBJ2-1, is DTGVSQNPRHKITKRGQNVTFRCDPISEHNRLYWYRQTLGQGPEFLTYFQNEAQLEKSRLLSDRFSAERPKGSFSTLEIQRTEQGDSAMYLCASSELAGVNEQFFGPGTRLTVL.

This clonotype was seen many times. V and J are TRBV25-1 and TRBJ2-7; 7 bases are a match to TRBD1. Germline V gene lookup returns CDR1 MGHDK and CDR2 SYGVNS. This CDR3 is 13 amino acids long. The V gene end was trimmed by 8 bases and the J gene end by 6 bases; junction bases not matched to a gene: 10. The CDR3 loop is CASGRVAGGEQYF. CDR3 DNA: TGTGCCAGCGGCAGAGTCGCAGGGGGCGAGCAGTACTTC.

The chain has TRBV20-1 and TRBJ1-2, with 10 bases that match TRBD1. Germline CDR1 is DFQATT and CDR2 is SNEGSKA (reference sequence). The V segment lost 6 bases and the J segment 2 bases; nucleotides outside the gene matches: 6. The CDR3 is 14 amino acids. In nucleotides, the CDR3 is TGCAGTGCAAGGACAGGGGGTAGGAACTATGGCTACACCTTC. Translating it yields CSARTGGRNYGYTF.